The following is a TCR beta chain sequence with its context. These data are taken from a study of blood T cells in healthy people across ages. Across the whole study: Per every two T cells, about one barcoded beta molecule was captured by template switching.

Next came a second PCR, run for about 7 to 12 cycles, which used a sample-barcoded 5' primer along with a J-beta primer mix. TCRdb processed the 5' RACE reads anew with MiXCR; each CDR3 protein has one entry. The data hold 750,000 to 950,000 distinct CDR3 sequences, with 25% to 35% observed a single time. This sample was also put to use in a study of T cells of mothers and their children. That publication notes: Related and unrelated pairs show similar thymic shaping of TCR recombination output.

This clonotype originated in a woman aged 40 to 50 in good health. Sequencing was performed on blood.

As DNA, the CDR3 is TGTGCCAGCAGCGCCGGACTAGCGGGCCACAATGAGCAGTTCTTC. Its translation is CASSAGLAGHNEQFF. This rearrangement joins TRBV9 to TRBJ2-1, with 11 bases aligning to TRBD2. Germline V gene data show CDR1 as SGDLS and CDR2 as YYNGEE. The CDR3 totals 15 residues. Trimming took 3 bases from V and 5 from J; bases not matched to a gene: 4.